Here is one T cell receptor (beta chain) with its context. Its antigen is not identified. These data belong to a study of vaccination effects on CD4 cells after COVID-19. Cultured cells yielded isolated CD4+ T cells after less than 11 days. As their vaccination, participants received two doses of either BNT162b2 or mRNA-1273. Each culture had half its medium swapped for IL-2 medium on days 3 and 7. Findings and limits, study-wide: Pronounced clonal contraction occurred in clones induced by infection and by vaccine late after vaccination.

V was shortened by 5 bases and J by 7 bases, with 21 bases between the two germline ends. Germline loops: CDR1 LNHDA, CDR2 SQIVND (reference sequence). The CDR3 contains 16 residues. Measured with immunoSEQ multiplex PCR; TCRdb has only the in-frame clones, and not every one. Here the sample spans fewer than 75,000 clones, approximately 81% being singletons. The TCR was taken from a human donor who received a COVID-19 vaccine. The chain joins TRBV19 to TRBJ1-5, with D possibly being TRBD1 (6 bases). Sequencing used CD4+ T cells from PBMCs cultured without peptide, obtained after COVID-19 vaccination. The CDR3 here is CASSPEGGSGGQPQHF. The CDR3 DNA is TGTGCCAGTAGTCCTGAGGGGGGGTCAGGAGGACAGCCCCAGCATTTT.